One and the same sample provided the 30 T cell receptor beta chains below, sequenced in a study of blood T cell repertoires in COVID-19. The assay was immunoSEQ multiplex PCR, and TCRdb's table has in-frame clones only and misses some. The sample has about 320,000 clones; about 82% are singletons. The specimen was peripheral blood. These receptors originate from a human donor in a cohort sampled during active COVID-19.

The chain has TRBV24-1 and TRBJ2-5; D is unresolved. The CDR3 spans 15 residues. Germline CDR1 and CDR2: KGHDR and SFDVKD. V was trimmed by 4 bases and J by 5 bases, leaving 16 bases between them. DNA for the CDR3: TGTGCCACCAGTGACAGGCAGACCCTTTCTGAGACCCAGTACTTC. This sequence encodes CATSDRQTLSETQYF.

This chain uses TRBV6-4 with TRBJ1-1; 7 bases line up with TRBD1. The CDR3 is 14 residues long. CDR1 MRHNA and CDR2 SNTAGT come from the germline V gene. The ends lost 7 bases at V and 1 base at J; junction bases unmatched: 6. The CDR3 DNA reads as TGTGCCAGCATCGTCCGGGACAGGAACACTGAAGCTTTCTTT. It encodes CASIVRDRNTEAFF.

This chain joins TRBV11-2 and TRBJ2-1; TRBD2 matches 7 bases. This CDR3 is built from 16 residues. The germline CDR1 and CDR2 sequences are SGHAT and FQNNGV. Unmatched junction bases numbered 14, after V lost 7 bases and J lost 5 bases. The CDR3 sequence is CASTRLPGLKNNEQFF. In DNA form, the CDR3 reads TGTGCCAGCACCCGCCTACCGGGACTAAAAAACAATGAGCAGTTCTTC.

V usage is TRBV27 and J usage is TRBJ1-2; tentative D call: TRBD1 (6 bases). Germline V lookup: CDR1 MNHEY, CDR2 SMNVEV (reference sequence). The CDR3 has 14 amino acids. V dropped 3 bases and J dropped 6 bases, with 14 bases sitting between them. The CDR3 loop is CASSFLDRMDGYTF. In nucleotides, the CDR3 is TGTGCCAGCAGTTTCCTCGACAGGATGGATGGCTACACCTTC.

The chain recombines TRBV5-1 with TRBJ2-5, with TRBD2 matching 9 bases. CDR1 SGHRS and CDR2 YFSETQ come from the germline V gene. V lost 3 bases, J lost 5 bases, and 5 bases stayed unmatched. This CDR3 contains 14 residues. CDR3 in DNA: TGCGCCAGCAGCTCTAGCGGGGAAATTGAGACCCAGTACTTC. It translates to CASSSSGEIETQYF.

This sequence joins TRBV2 and TRBJ2-3; D remains unclear. Trimming removed 7 bases at V and 2 bases at J, with 10 bases between. This CDR3 region has 13 residues. CDR1 and CDR2 from the germline V gene are SNHLY and FYNNEI. The CDR3 protein is CASTGSITDTQYF. The CDR3 nucleotides read TGTGCCAGCACAGGCTCCATCACAGATACGCAGTATTTT.

As regards this clone: The identical CDR3 is also encoded by other nucleotide sequences in the sample. This rearrangement joins TRBV6-5 to TRBJ1-4; 9 positions agree with TRBD1. The junction had 4 bases not matched to a gene; V was cut back by 6 bases and J by 5 bases. Per germline, CDR1 MNHEY and CDR2 SVGAGI. The CDR3 has 14 amino acids. CDR3 DNA sequence: TGTGCCAGCAGGAGCGGGACAGGGAATGAAAAACTGTTTTTT. This sequence encodes CASRSGTGNEKLFF.

This rearrangement joins TRBV12-3 or TRBV12-4 to TRBJ1-1; D gene uncertain. This CDR3 contains 11 residues. V was shortened by 3 bases and J by 7 bases, with 6 bases between the two germline ends. CDR3 residues: CASSLRVEAFF. The CDR3 nucleotides read TGTGCCAGCAGTTTGAGGGTTGAAGCTTTCTTT.

The J gene is TRBJ1-1, the V gene TRBV5-5, with D perhaps matching TRBD1 (6 bases). Germline loops: CDR1 SGHKS, CDR2 YYEKEE (reference sequence). The V end lost 0 bases, the J end lost 0 bases, and 6 bases lay between the germline ends. This CDR3 is built from 14 residues. The CDR3 sequence: CASSLDRVNTEAFF. The CDR3 DNA reads as TGTGCCAGCAGCTTGGACAGGGTGAACACTGAAGCTTTCTTT. Filled out from reference TRBV5-5 and TRBJ1-1, the complete variable domain reads DAGVTQSPTHLIKTRGQQVTLRCSPISGHKSVSWYQQVLGQGPQFIFQYYEKEERGRGNFPDRFSARQFPNYSSELNVNALLLGDSALYLCASSLDRVNTEAFFGQGTRLTVV.

This clone was detected once. The V call is TRBV7-9, the J call TRBJ1-5; D is unresolved. This CDR3 contains 15 residues. Germline values: CDR1 SEHNR, CDR2 FQNEAQ (reference sequence). Trimming took 4 bases from V and 2 from J, leaving 12 bases between them. CDR3 sequence reads: CASSSTSLGNQPQHF. The CDR3 DNA follows: TGTGCCAGCAGCTCGACAAGCCTGGGCAATCAGCCCCAGCATTTT.

V is TRBV10-3 and J is TRBJ1-1; a weak D match, TRBD1 (5 bases). Trimming cost V 8 bases and J 5 bases, with 15 bases left between them. Per germline, CDR1 ENHRY and CDR2 SYGVKD. This CDR3 region has 13 residues. CDR3 in amino acids: CAIVGGVGTEAFF. CDR3 DNA: TGTGCCATCGTGGGGGGAGTCGGGACTGAAGCTTTCTTT.

This chain uses TRBV5-1 with TRBJ1-2, with TRBD1 matching 8 bases. The CDR3 has 14 residues. Trimming took 4 bases from V and 3 from J; bases not matched to a gene: 5. CDR1 is SGHRS, CDR2 YFSETQ, per germline. The CDR3 DNA sequence: TGCGCCAGCAGCGTCGACAGGGGCTACTATGGCTACACCTTC. The encoded protein is CASSVDRGYYGYTF.

The gene calls are TRBV4-1 and TRBJ1-2, with TRBD1 matching over 7 bases. The CDR3 is made up of 18 amino acids. V lost 4 bases, J lost 2 bases, and 16 bases stayed unmatched. In germline, CDR1 is MGHRA, CDR2 YSYEKL. This CDR3 is CASSRKEERIQGNYGYTF. The CDR3 nucleotides are TGCGCCAGCAGCCGAAAAGAGGAAAGGATACAGGGGAACTATGGCTACACCTTC.

This clone appeared a single time. The chain is built from TRBV7-9 and TRBJ2-2; 9 nucleotides align to TRBD2. Germline trimming cut 4 bases from V and 2 bases from J; bases unmatched to any gene: 8. The CDR3 runs to 17 residues. The V gene's germline CDR1 is SEHNR and CDR2 FQNEAQ (reference sequence). Here the CDR3 DNA reads TGTGCCAGCAGCTGGGCTCAGCGGGGGGCTAACACCGGGGAGCTGTTTTTT. Translation: CASSWAQRGANTGELFF.

This clone was counted once. The rearrangement joins TRBV10-1 to TRBJ1-1; a weak D match, TRBD1 (6 bases). Germline CDR1 reads WNHNN; CDR2 reads SYGVQD (reference sequence). The V end lost 4 bases, the J end lost 7 bases, and 19 bases lay between the germline ends. CDR3 length: 15 amino acids. This CDR3 is CASSVRGRWTVEAFF. The CDR3 DNA reads as TGCGCCAGCAGTGTTCGGGGCCGATGGACAGTTGAAGCTTTCTTT.

The chain links TRBV7-8 to TRBJ2-1; weak D call: TRBD1 (6 bases). This CDR3 has 15 amino acids. With 4 bases removed from V and 9 bases from J, the gap between germline ends came to 19 bases. Germline V lookup: CDR1 SGHVS, CDR2 FQNEAQ. The CDR3 region has the DNA TGTGCCAGCAGCTCCAGACAGGCCCCTTGGAGTGAGCAGTTCTTC. This sequence encodes CASSSRQAPWSEQFF.

This chain joins TRBV6-5 and TRBJ1-5; TRBD1 aligns across 9 bases. The CDR3 contains 14 residues. With 6 bases clipped from V and 6 bases from J, the junction kept 6 bases outside the gene matches. Germline V gene sequence: CDR1 MNHEY, CDR2 SVGAGI. CDR3 in DNA: TGTGCCAGCAGGCCGACAGGGGGGGGTCAGCCCCAGCATTTT. This encodes CASRPTGGGQPQHF.

J is TRBJ2-7 and V is TRBV7-3; perhaps TRBD1 as D (5 bases). This CDR3 has 15 residues. The germline V gene has CDR1 SGHTA and CDR2 FQGTGA. V lost 2 bases and J lost 3, with 14 bases in between. The CDR3 loop is CASSLARGRVYEQYF. The DNA of the CDR3 is TGTGCCAGCAGCTTAGCTAGAGGCAGGGTCTACGAGCAGTACTTC.

The chain is built from TRBV19 and TRBJ2-7, with D tentatively TRBD2 (6 bases). V was clipped by 5 bases and J by 0 bases, with 11 bases between them. The CDR3 is 14 amino acids. Germline V gene sequence: CDR1 LNHDA, CDR2 SQIVND (reference sequence). The DNA of the CDR3 is TGTGCCAGTAGTGGGGACTTAGCCTCCTACGAGCAGTACTTC. Amino acids: CASSGDLASYEQYF.

The chain has TRBV7-3 and TRBJ2-1; D is perhaps TRBD2 (5 bases). V lost 0 bases and J lost 4, with 19 bases in between. This CDR3 spans 18 amino acids. Germline V gives CDR1 SGHTA, CDR2 FQGTGA. Here the CDR3 reads CASSLTSVSAIKYNEQFF. The CDR3, as DNA: TGTGCCAGCAGCTTAACTTCAGTTAGCGCAATAAAGTACAATGAGCAGTTCTTC.

The chain links TRBV18 to TRBJ2-1, with D unclear. Trimming left V 3 bases short and J 4 bases short, with 10 bases between. CDR3 length equals 14 residues. Germline V gene sequence: CDR1 KGHSH, CDR2 LQKENI. The CDR3 is CASSPPTEYNEQFF. The DNA for the CDR3 is TGTGCCAGCTCACCCCCTACAGAATACAATGAGCAGTTCTTC.

The chain is built from TRBV11-2 and TRBJ2-3; 15 nucleotides agree with TRBD2. Germline lookup yields CDR1 SGHAT and CDR2 FQNNGV. Trimming cost V 5 bases and J 5 bases; bases outside gene matches: 5. The CDR3 loop spans 16 amino acids. The CDR3: CASSRTSGGAGDTQYF. CDR3 DNA: TGTGCCAGCAGCAGGACTAGCGGGGGGGCGGGAGATACGCAGTATTTT.

To note about this clone: A far larger clone is off by one base, so a read error is likely. The V gene is TRBV5-6, the J gene TRBJ2-7; 10 bases are a match to TRBD1. The CDR3 totals 12 residues. CDR1 SGHDT and CDR2 YYEEEE come from the germline V gene. The trim removed 4 bases at V and 6 bases at J, leaving 1 base unmatched. Written as DNA, the CDR3 is TGTGCCAGCAGCCGGGACAGGGGCGAGCAGTACTTC. It is translated as CASSRDRGEQYF.

The rearrangement links TRBV11-2 to TRBJ2-7; no clear D. Trimming removed 0 bases from V and 6 bases from J, with 6 bases in between. Germline V gene sequence: CDR1 SGHAT, CDR2 FQNNGV. This CDR3 contains 12 residues. The CDR3 bases are TGTGCCAGCAGCTTAGATGTTCGCGAGCAGTACTTC. Protein sequence: CASSLDVREQYF.

V usage is TRBV25-1 and J usage is TRBJ1-3; D is ambiguous. Trimming cost V 5 bases and J 9 bases, with 14 bases left between them. The germline V gene has CDR1 MGHDK and CDR2 SYGVNS. CDR3 size: 13 residues. The CDR3 DNA follows: TGTGCCAGCAGTTTGGACTTACCGGCCACCATATATTTT. It translates to CASSLDLPATIYF.

This rearrangement joins TRBV3-1 (or the pseudogene TRBV3-2) to TRBJ1-2, with 9 positions matching TRBD1. Germline CDR1 and CDR2: LGHDT and YNNKEL (reference sequence). J gave up 7 bases and V 5 bases, and 8 bases lay outside the gene matches. CDR3 length: 14 residues. CDR3 in amino acids: CASSFTGGAGGYTF. DNA of the CDR3: TGTGCCAGCAGCTTCACAGGGGGCGCGGGTGGCTACACCTTC.

CDR3 nucleotide sequence: TGTGCCAGCAGCCTACCCAAGGGGGCCAAAAACATTCAGTACTTC. Translation: CASSLPKGAKNIQYF. The chain couples TRBV6-5 to TRBJ2-4, with D maybe TRBD1 (5 bases). Looked up from germline, CDR1 is MNHEY and CDR2 is SVGAGI. Trimming stripped 6 bases from V and 1 base from J, with 13 bases between. The CDR3 has 15 amino acids.

The rearrangement joins TRBV19 to TRBJ1-2; D is perhaps TRBD1 (6 bases). The V gene lost 5 bases and the J gene lost 2 bases, with 12 bases spanning the gap. The CDR3 consists of 14 residues. The germline V gene encodes CDR1 LNHDA and CDR2 SQIVND (reference sequence). The CDR3 DNA reads TGTGCCAGTAGTTTATACAGGGAAAACTATGGCTACACCTTC. Translated, it gives CASSLYRENYGYTF.

This clone occurred once. V gene TRBV27 combines with J gene TRBJ2-3, with 10 nucleotides matching TRBD1. The CDR3 spans 14 residues. CDR1 and CDR2 (germline): MNHEY, SMNVEV (reference sequence). V lost 8 bases, J lost 6 bases, and 8 bases stayed unmatched. CDR3 in amino acids: CASGRQGAGDTQYF. CDR3 DNA sequence: TGTGCCAGCGGAAGACAGGGGGCAGGGGATACGCAGTATTTT.

The V call is TRBV27, the J call TRBJ1-1; D remains unclear. V was clipped by 2 bases and J by 2 bases, with 9 bases between them. The CDR3 covers 14 residues. Per germline, CDR1 MNHEY and CDR2 SMNVEV (reference sequence). CDR3 nucleotide sequence: TGTGCCAGCAGTTTAAATTTCCTAAACACTGAAGCTTTCTTT. This translates into CASSLNFLNTEAFF.